This TCR beta chain is from a study of response to subunit inactivated influenza vaccine. Notes on the study in general: Authors proposed each seasonal influenza vaccination draws in few new T cells.

TCRdb used MiXCR to reprocess the RT-PCR reads, holding one entry per CDR3 protein. The table shows some 800,000 distinct CDR3 sequences, with 20% to 25% occurring only once. A word on this clonotype: Its target is unknown.

The CDR3 extends over 18 amino acids. CDR1 is SGHAT, CDR2 FQNNGV, per germline. Germline trimming cut 5 bases from V and 2 bases from J; bases unmatched to any gene: 11. This sequence joins TRBV11-2 and TRBJ2-7; 14 nucleotides align to TRBD2. The TCR sequence derives from a man aged 50-59 years who received an inactivated influenza vaccine. Sequences were derived from PBMCs from blood, sampled more than 4 days after vaccination. For the CDR3, the DNA is TGTGCCAGCAGCATAGGGACCGGGACTAGCGGGAGAGCCTACGAGCAGTACTTC. This codes for CASSIGTGTSGRAYEQYF.